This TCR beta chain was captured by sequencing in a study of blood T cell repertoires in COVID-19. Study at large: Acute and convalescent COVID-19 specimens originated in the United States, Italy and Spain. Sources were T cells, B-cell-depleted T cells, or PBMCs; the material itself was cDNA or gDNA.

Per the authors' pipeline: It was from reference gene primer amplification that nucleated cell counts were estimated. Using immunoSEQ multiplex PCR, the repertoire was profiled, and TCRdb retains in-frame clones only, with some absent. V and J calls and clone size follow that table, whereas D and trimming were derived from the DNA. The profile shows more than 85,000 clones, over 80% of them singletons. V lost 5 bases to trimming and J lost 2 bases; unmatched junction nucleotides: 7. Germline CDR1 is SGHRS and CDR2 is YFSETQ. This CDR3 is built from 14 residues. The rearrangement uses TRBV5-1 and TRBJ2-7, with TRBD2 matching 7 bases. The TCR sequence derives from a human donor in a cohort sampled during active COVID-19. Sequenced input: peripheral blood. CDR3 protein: CASRSGAYPYEQYF. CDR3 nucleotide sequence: TGCGCCAGCAGGAGCGGGGCATATCCCTACGAGCAGTACTTC.